The 24 T cell receptor beta chains below come from one sample, sequenced in a study of long-term antiretroviral therapy in people with HIV. Survey level was the resolution at which the v3.0 immunoSEQ assay ran. Produced via immunoSEQ multiplex PCR; TCRdb's table is partial and in-frame only. The sample carries 15,000 to 20,000 clones, over 60% recorded once. Source: unsorted PBMCs, taken 0.5 years before starting antiretroviral therapy. All receptors come from a man in his late teens or twenties with HIV.

V is TRBV5-1 and J is TRBJ2-7; the D call may be TRBD1 or TRBD2 (5 bases each). V dropped 1 base and J dropped 3 bases, with 14 bases sitting between them. Germline CDR1 SGHRS, CDR2 YFSETQ. This CDR3 comprises 15 residues. The chain's CDR3 is CASSLSKEGRYEQYF. The CDR3 DNA reads TGCGCCAGCAGCTTGTCGAAAGAGGGGCGCTACGAGCAGTACTTC. The variable domain in full, completed from reference TRBV5-1 and TRBJ2-7, reads KAGVTQTPRYLIKTRGQQVTLSCSPISGHRSVSWYQQTPGQGLQFLFEYFSETQRNKGNFPGRFSGRQFSNSRSEMNVSTLELGDSALYLCASSLSKEGRYEQYFGPGTRLTVT.

This clone was picked up one time. This chain links TRBV4-3 with TRBJ2-2, with 8 bases identical to TRBD2. The CDR3 has 17 residues. V lost 2 bases to trimming and J lost 0 bases; unmatched junction nucleotides: 5. In germline, CDR1 is LGHNA, CDR2 YSLEER. The CDR3 DNA reads TGCGCCAGCAGCCAATTCCGTAGCGGGACGAACACCGGGGAGCTGTTTTTT. It yields the protein CASSQFRSGTNTGELFF.

V usage is TRBV14 and J usage is TRBJ2-1; D is undetermined. CDR1 and CDR2 from the germline V gene are SGHDN and FVKESK. This CDR3 is 12 amino acids long. The V end lost 4 bases, the J end lost 6 bases, and 7 bases lay between the germline ends. The CDR3 DNA sequence: TGTGCCAGCAGCCTGCCCCCCAATGAGCAGTTCTTC. Its protein is CASSLPPNEQFF.

The rearrangement joins TRBV7-2 to TRBJ1-5; 8 nucleotides line up with TRBD1. The CDR3 has 15 residues. Per the germline V gene, CDR1 is SGHTA and CDR2 is FQGNSA. J gave up 4 bases and V 2 bases, and 4 bases lay outside the gene matches. CDR3 residues: CASSLNRGLNQPQHF. The CDR3, as DNA: TGTGCCAGCAGCTTAAACAGGGGGTTGAATCAGCCCCAGCATTTT.

The rearrangement links TRBV5-1 to TRBJ1-2; 7 bases agree with TRBD1. CDR1 and CDR2 from the germline V gene are SGHRS and YFSETQ. Trimming took 4 bases from V and 4 from J; bases not matched to a gene: 7. The CDR3 is 14 amino acids. DNA for the CDR3: TGCGCCAGCAGCGAAAAGACAGGGACCTATGGCTACACCTTC. Translating gives CASSEKTGTYGYTF.

This chain links TRBV7-9 with TRBJ2-1; 11 bases are a match to TRBD2. The CDR3 contains 14 residues. Germline trimming cut 4 bases from V and 6 bases from J; bases unmatched to any gene: 2. CDR1 and CDR2 (germline): SEHNR, FQNEAQ (reference sequence). CDR3 amino acids: CASSSGTSGNEQFF. Here the CDR3 DNA reads TGTGCCAGCAGCTCCGGGACTAGCGGCAATGAGCAGTTCTTC.

This clone has a single count. Its ends do not fully match the called genes, so a read error is possible. The chain is built from TRBV7-7 and TRBJ1-1; D call uncertain. The CDR3 runs to 13 residues. CDR1 and CDR2 from the germline V gene are SSHAT and FNYEAQ (reference sequence). The CDR3 region is CASSLTLNTEAFF. CDR3 DNA: TGTGCTAGCAGCCTAACCTTGAACACTGAAGCTTTCTTT.

This chain's CDR3 is CASPPDRGAEAFF. The CDR3 DNA reads as TGTGCCAGCCCCCCCGACAGGGGTGCTGAAGCTTTCTTT. This chain links TRBV6-6 with TRBJ1-1, with 8 bases lining up with TRBD1. This CDR3 has 13 amino acids. The V and J ends lost 8 bases and 6 bases, in that order; junction bases with no gene match: 8. CDR1 MNHNY and CDR2 SVGAGI come from the germline V gene (reference sequence).

The chain carries TRBV27 and TRBJ2-7; 8 nucleotides line up with TRBD1. The V gene's germline CDR1 is MNHEY and CDR2 SMNVEV (reference sequence). Germline trimming cut 5 bases from V and 3 bases from J; bases unmatched to any gene: 6. The CDR3 extends over 14 amino acids. The chain's CDR3 is CASSPDRGGYEQYF. In DNA form, the CDR3 reads TGTGCCAGCAGTCCCGACAGGGGAGGCTACGAGCAGTACTTC.

This rearrangement joins TRBV28 to TRBJ2-7; 10 positions match TRBD1. The CDR3 sequence is 19 residues long. With 8 bases clipped from V and 2 bases from J, the junction kept 21 bases outside the gene matches. CDR1 MDHEN and CDR2 SYDVKM come from the germline V gene. The CDR3: CASHTDGDRGLSQPYEQYF. CDR3 DNA sequence: TGTGCCAGCCATACCGACGGGGACAGGGGCCTTTCTCAGCCCTACGAGCAGTACTTC. Variable domain in full (rest from reference TRBV28 and TRBJ2-7): DVKVTQSSRYLVKRTGEKVFLECVQDMDHENMFWYRQDPGLGLRLIYFSYDVKMKEKGDIPEGYSVSREKKERFSLILESASTNQTSMYLCASHTDGDRGLSQPYEQYFGPGTRLTVT.

Within the sample, this clone is medium-sized. The chain is built from TRBV19 and TRBJ1-1; tentative D call: TRBD1 (5 bases). CDR1 and CDR2 (germline): LNHDA, SQIVND (reference sequence). The CDR3 is made up of 13 amino acids. V lost 4 bases, J lost 5 bases, and 11 bases lay in between. In DNA, the CDR3 is TGTGCCAGTAGTACAGGGTGGGGAACTGAAGCTTTCTTT. It translates to CASSTGWGTEAFF.

The chain joins TRBV7-9 to TRBJ2-7; D tentatively reads TRBD1 or TRBD2 (6 bases each). The CDR3 extends over 15 amino acids. Germline V lookup: CDR1 SEHNR, CDR2 FQNEAQ (reference sequence). Trimming removed 5 bases from V and 2 bases from J, with 16 bases in between. The CDR3 DNA reads as TGTGCCAGCAGCCTGGGGGCGGGGTTTCCCTACGAGCAGTACTTC. Translation gives CASSLGAGFPYEQYF.

The chain couples TRBV7-9 to TRBJ2-1; 10 bases map to TRBD1. Germline-derived CDR1 and CDR2 are SEHNR and FQNEAQ (reference sequence). The CDR3 sequence is 15 residues long. The V gene end was trimmed by 5 bases and the J gene end by 7 bases; junction bases not matched to a gene: 8. The CDR3 loop reads CASSHRDRGWNEQFF. The CDR3 DNA reads as TGTGCCAGCAGCCATCGGGACAGGGGTTGGAATGAGCAGTTCTTC.

V is TRBV27 and J is TRBJ1-2; 10 bases map to TRBD1. Germline CDR1 reads MNHEY; CDR2 reads SMNVEV (reference sequence). V dropped 4 bases and J dropped 6; count of bases not matched to a gene: 11. CDR3 size: 16 residues. The CDR3 reads CASSSRLGQGKDGYTF. The CDR3 nucleotides are TGTGCCAGCAGTTCTCGTTTGGGACAGGGGAAGGATGGCTACACCTTC.

CDR3 bases: TGTGCCAGCAGCGAACGGGACGGCACCTACGAGCAGTACTTC. It yields the protein CASSERDGTYEQYF. V usage is TRBV9 and J usage is TRBJ2-7; D may correspond to TRBD1 or TRBD2 (5 bases each). Per germline, CDR1 SGDLS and CDR2 YYNGEE. V lost 3 bases to trimming and J lost 2 bases, with 12 bases between them. The CDR3 length is 14 residues.

CDR3 loop: CASSSITYNEQFF. The CDR3 nucleotides read TGTGCCAGCAGCTCCATCACCTACAATGAGCAGTTCTTC. This rearrangement joins TRBV7-2 to TRBJ2-1, with D hard to call. V gave up 4 bases and J gave up 2 bases, with 6 bases separating them. The CDR3 length is 13 residues. Germline V gives CDR1 SGHTA, CDR2 FQGNSA.

The chain joins TRBV7-3 to TRBJ1-1; 8 bases agree with TRBD1. Germline V gene lookup returns CDR1 SGHTA and CDR2 FQGTGA. Unmatched junction bases numbered 5, after V lost 5 bases and J lost 6 bases. The CDR3 totals 13 residues. The chain's CDR3 is CASSPDRGAEAFF. DNA for the CDR3: TGTGCCAGCAGCCCAGACAGGGGCGCTGAAGCTTTCTTT.

The J gene is TRBJ1-2, the V gene TRBV5-1; unclear D gene. The V end was cut by 4 bases, the J end by 7 bases, with 17 bases between. This CDR3 comprises 14 residues. CDR1 is SGHRS, CDR2 YFSETQ, per germline. The CDR3 DNA reads as TGCGCCAGCAGCCTTGAAAGGGAAGTCGGTGGCTACACCTTC. Residues: CASSLEREVGGYTF.

Note on this clone: An end of the junction differs from the germline gene, which may be a read error. This chain joins TRBV5-1 and TRBJ2-7; a weak D match, TRBD1 (6 bases). Germline values: CDR1 SGHRS, CDR2 YFSETQ. CDR3 length: 10 amino acids. The CDR3 coding sequence is TGCGCCAGCTTGACAGGAGAGGAGGACTTC. Protein: CASLTGEEDF.

The chain is built from TRBV5-1 and TRBJ1-4, with a tentative D call TRBD1 (6 bases). The CDR3 contains 12 residues. Germline V gene sequence: CDR1 SGHRS, CDR2 YFSETQ. V shed 2 bases and J shed 10 bases, with 9 bases lying between them. CDR3 in DNA: TGCGCCAGCAGCTTACAGGGTGGAAAACTGTTTTTT. Residues: CASSLQGGKLFF.

This chain joins TRBV5-6 and TRBJ1-1; TRBD1 agrees at 7 bases. Germline CDR1 is SGHDT and CDR2 is YYEEEE. V was pared by 3 bases and J by 5 bases, with 13 bases of the junction left unmatched. This CDR3 is 16 amino acids long. CDR3 nucleotides: TGTGCCAGCAGCTGGGGAAGACAGGGCCCAGGGACTGAAGCTTTCTTT. Translation gives CASSWGRQGPGTEAFF. Using reference TRBV5-6 and TRBJ1-1 for the parts outside the CDR3, the full variable domain is DAGVTQSPTHLIKTRGQQVTLRCSPKSGHDTVSWYQQALGQGPQFIFQYYEEEERQRGNFPDRFSGHQFPNYSSELNVNALLLGDSALYLCASSWGRQGPGTEAFFGQGTRLTVV.

V usage is TRBV5-4 and J usage is TRBJ1-1; the D is unclear. The CDR3 contains 14 residues. Germline CDR1 SGHNT, CDR2 YYREEE (reference sequence). Trimming stripped 2 bases from V and 0 bases from J, with 8 bases between. In nucleotides, the CDR3 is TGTGCCAGCAGCTTCTCCACCCTGAACACTGAAGCTTTCTTT. Protein: CASSFSTLNTEAFF. Supplemented by reference TRBV5-4 and TRBJ1-1, the full variable domain reads ETGVTQSPTHLIKTRGQQVTLRCSSQSGHNTVSWYQQALGQGPQFIFQYYREEENGRGNFPPRFSGLQFPNYSSELNVNALELDDSALYLCASSFSTLNTEAFFGQGTRLTVV.

The chain recombines TRBV7-9 with TRBJ2-1; TRBD1 matches at 7 bases. V shed 3 bases and J 7 bases; nucleotides not matched to a gene: 9. The CDR3 covers 15 residues. The germline V gene has CDR1 SEHNR and CDR2 FQNEAQ (reference sequence). In nucleotides, the CDR3 is TGTGCCAGCAGCTTCCTGCAGGGGGTTCGAAATGAGCAGTTCTTC. This translates into CASSFLQGVRNEQFF.

The chain uses TRBV9 and TRBJ2-7, with 7 nucleotides matching TRBD1. In germline, CDR1 is SGDLS, CDR2 YYNGEE. This CDR3 comprises 14 residues. V shed 0 bases and J 3 bases; nucleotides not matched to a gene: 3. This CDR3 is CASSVGQGLYEQYF. DNA for the CDR3: TGTGCCAGCAGCGTAGGACAGGGTCTCTACGAGCAGTACTTC.